The 5 T cell receptor beta chains below come from one sample, sequenced in a study of shared clonotypes between healthy human individuals. Sequencing used immunoSEQ multiplex PCR; TCRdb keeps in-frame clones, though not all of them. The table includes 2,500,000 or so clones, around nine tenths detected once. Input material: naive CD4+ T cells sorted from blood. Subset in this sample: CD45RA+ positively selected. The receptors originated from a man aged 18 to 29 in good health.

This chain connects TRBV10-3 to TRBJ2-5, with D possibly matching TRBD2 (6 bases). This CDR3 region has 14 residues. The germline CDR1 and CDR2 sequences are ENHRY and SYGVKD. With 0 bases removed from V and 5 bases from J, the gap between germline ends came to 10 bases. The CDR3 nucleotides are TGTGCCATCAGTGAGTCTGGAGGGCCGGAGACCCAGTACTTC. This encodes CAISESGGPETQYF.

The J gene is TRBJ2-2, the V gene TRBV10-1; D is ambiguous. Germline-derived CDR1 and CDR2 are WNHNN and SYGVQD (reference sequence). V was trimmed by 5 bases and J by 7 bases, leaving 8 bases between them. The CDR3 runs 12 residues. The CDR3 here is CASSFPDGELFF. DNA for the CDR3: TGCGCCAGCAGTTTCCCGGACGGGGAGCTGTTTTTT.

The chain links TRBV7-2 to TRBJ2-7; D is undetermined. Germline assignment: CDR1 SGHTA and CDR2 FQGNSA. The CDR3 is made up of 14 amino acids. Trimming took 3 bases from V and 6 from J, leaving 15 bases between them. The DNA of the CDR3 is TGTGCCAGCAGCTTGGCGCCAGCTACCGCCGAGCAGTACTTC. Translated, it gives CASSLAPATAEQYF.

The chain recombines TRBV27 with TRBJ2-7; D possibly corresponds to TRBD1 (6 bases). The V gene lost 5 bases and the J gene lost 5 bases, with 16 bases spanning the gap. Per germline, CDR1 MNHEY and CDR2 SMNVEV (reference sequence). The CDR3 spans 14 residues. The chain's CDR3 is CASSPTGNPHEQYF. As DNA, the CDR3 is TGTGCCAGCAGTCCGACAGGAAACCCCCACGAGCAGTACTTC.

The chain links TRBV18 to TRBJ1-1; a possible D gene is TRBD1 (6 bases). The V gene lost 8 bases and the J gene lost 1 base, with 11 bases spanning the gap. Per the germline V gene, CDR1 is KGHSH and CDR2 is LQKENI. The CDR3 totals 13 residues. The DNA of the CDR3 is TGTGCCAGCCAACCGGGACAGAACACTGAAGCTTTCTTT. It specifies CASQPGQNTEAFF.